Below, 5 T cell receptor beta chains from the same sample are listed, as sequenced in a study of blood T cells in healthy people across ages. Through a sample-barcoded 5' primer and a J-beta primer mix, a second PCR was run for roughly 6 to 11 cycles. Each CDR3 protein gets one entry after TCRdb re-called the 5' RACE reads with MiXCR. The sample contains 750,000 to 950,000 distinct CDR3 sequences, roughly 26% of which appear only once. Separately, the same data were catalogued under a study of T cells of mothers and their children.

Specimen: blood. The source is a boy younger than 18 in good health.

The chain recombines TRBV28 with TRBJ1-3; 7 bases agree with TRBD1. The germline gives CDR1 MDHEN, CDR2 SYDVKM. This CDR3 contains 14 residues. Unmatched junction bases numbered 10, after V lost 6 bases and J lost 8 bases. The chain's CDR3 is CASSKGQRADTIYF. Written as DNA, the CDR3 is TGTGCCAGCAGCAAGGGACAGCGCGCGGACACCATATATTTT.

This clonotype occurred many times. The chain is built from TRBV10-2 and TRBJ2-5, with TRBD1 matching over 8 bases. The CDR3 has 15 residues. The J segment lost 3 bases and the V segment lost 6 bases, leaving 9 bases of the junction unmatched. Per germline, CDR1 WSHSY and CDR2 SAAADI. CDR3 sequence (DNA): TGCGCCAGCAGGGCAGGACAGGGATGGGAAGAGACCCAGTACTTC. This codes for CASRAGQGWEETQYF.

This clonotype was counted only a few times. V usage is TRBV7-9 and J usage is TRBJ2-1; TRBD2 is a possible D gene (6 bases). The DNA end favors TRBJ2-7, so the J call may be wrong. This CDR3 is 15 amino acids long. Germline values: CDR1 SEHNR, CDR2 FQNEAQ (reference sequence). In DNA, the CDR3 is TGTGCCAGCAGCCATGGGAGGCCCCCTACCTACGAGCAGTACTTC. Translated: CASSHGRPPTYEQYF.

The chain couples TRBV6-1 to TRBJ1-4; 7 bases line up with TRBD1. The germline V gene has CDR1 MNHNS and CDR2 SASEGT. Trimming cost V 6 bases and J 5 bases; bases outside gene matches: 15. CDR3 length equals 17 residues. CDR3 sequence: CASSQQGITQRNEKLFF. The DNA of the CDR3 is TGTGCCAGCAGCCAACAGGGGATCACTCAACGGAATGAAAAACTGTTTTTT.

This clonotype is a singleton in its sample. The chain links TRBV5-1 to TRBJ2-5, with D perhaps matching TRBD2 (5 bases). Trimming took off 1 base at V and 5 bases at J, with 15 bases between the two ends. The V gene's germline CDR1 is SGHRS and CDR2 YFSETQ. The CDR3 length is 15 residues. CDR3 amino acids: CASSLFYGEQETQYF. The DNA for the CDR3 is TGCGCCAGCAGCTTGTTTTATGGGGAGCAGGAGACCCAGTACTTC. The full variable domain, in which reference TRBV5-1 and TRBJ2-5 provide the parts outside the CDR3, is KAGVTQTPRYLIKTRGQQVTLSCSPISGHRSVSWYQQTPGQGLQFLFEYFSETQRNKGNFPGRFSGRQFSNSRSEMNVSTLELGDSALYLCASSLFYGEQETQYFGPGTRLLVL.